This is a list of T cell receptor beta chains from one sample in a study of molecular identifiers for immune sequencing clone quantification. Each CDR3 protein is one row after TCRdb ran MiXCR on the PCR reads. Among approximately 550,000 distinct CDR3 sequences, 20% to 25% were seen once, and the ten largest hold around 0.84%. Sequenced material: naive CD8+ T cells from blood, with Jurkat cell RNA spiked in. The receptors were sampled from a human donor in good health. Some libraries in this study had Jurkat cell RNA spiked in. The CDR3 runs from the conserved cysteine through the conserved F or W. The order of the fields is D gene, V gene, J gene, clone size, CDR3 protein, CDR3 DNA. D genes are given only for firm matches. For some rows the clone size is stated as once, few or many, or as a class when expanded; others skip it.

>.|TRBV27|TRBJ1-5|.
CASSAVSNQPQHF
TGTGCCAGCAGTGCGGTCAGCAATCAGCCCCAGCATTTT
>.|TRBV6-5|TRBJ2-1|few
CASSYIGQNYNEQFF
TGTGCCAGCAGTTACATCGGCCAGAACTACAATGAGCAGTTCTTC
>.|TRBV20-1|TRBJ2-1|few
CSARDEWSYNEQFF
TGCAGTGCTAGAGATGAGTGGTCCTACAATGAGCAGTTCTTC
>TRBD2|TRBV27|TRBJ2-3|.
CASSSMTSGDRTDTQYF
TGTGCCAGCAGCTCCATGACTAGCGGGGACCGCACAGATACGCAGTATTTT
>TRBD1|TRBV30|TRBJ2-1|.
CAWSSGQGTYNEQFF
TGTGCCTGGAGCTCGGGACAGGGGACCTACAATGAGCAGTTCTTC
>.|TRBV27|TRBJ1-2|many
CASRPPRQPYGYTF
TGTGCCAGCAGACCCCCCCGACAGCCCTATGGCTACACCTTC
>.|TRBV20-1|TRBJ2-5|few
CSARQAYQETQYF
TGCAGTGCCAGACAGGCCTACCAAGAGACCCAGTACTTC
>TRBD2|TRBV12-3/TRBV12-4|TRBJ2-3|few
CASSTGGPNTQYF
TGTGCCAGCAGTACGGGGGGGCCTAATACGCAGTATTTT
>TRBD2|TRBV20-1|TRBJ2-7|few
CSASLVAGANYEQYF
TGCAGTGCTAGCCTTGTAGCGGGGGCGAACTACGAGCAGTACTTC
>TRBD1|TRBV12-3/TRBV12-4|TRBJ1-5|few
CASRIEGAGNQPQHF
TGTGCCAGCAGAATAGAGGGGGCTGGCAATCAGCCCCAGCATTTT
>.|TRBV9|TRBJ2-7|few
CASSSGFTSYEQYF
TGTGCCAGCAGCTCGGGTTTCACATCCTACGAGCAGTACTTC
>.|TRBV7-6|TRBJ2-3|.
CASSLVAGSTDTQYF
TGTGCCAGCAGCTTAGTGGCGGGAAGTACAGATACGCAGTATTTT
>.|TRBV4-1|TRBJ2-7|few
CASSHLSGYEQYF
TGCGCCAGCAGCCACTTGTCGGGGTACGAGCAGTACTTC
>TRBD1|TRBV9|TRBJ1-1|many
CASSVTGATEAFF
TGTGCCAGCAGCGTGACAGGGGCCACTGAAGCTTTCTTT
>TRBD1|TRBV7-8|TRBJ2-7|.
CASSLVGGTGAYEQYF
TGTGCCAGCAGCTTAGTTGGCGGGACAGGGGCCTACGAGCAGTACTTC
>.|TRBV6-1|TRBJ2-7|.
CASSEGGFTPYEQYF
TGTGCCAGCAGTGAAGGAGGCTTCACGCCCTACGAGCAGTACTTC
>TRBD1|TRBV7-9|TRBJ2-6|many
CASSPTGDSGANVLTF
TGTGCCAGCAGTCCTACAGGGGACTCTGGGGCCAACGTCCTGACTTTC
>.|TRBV5-6|TRBJ2-3|many
CASSFSQDMTDTQYF
TGTGCCAGCAGCTTCTCACAGGATATGACAGATACGCAGTATTTT
>TRBD1|TRBV7-9|TRBJ2-7|many
CASSGRTGDEQYF
TGTGCCAGCAGCGGGCGGACAGGGGACGAGCAGTACTTC
>.|TRBV12-3/TRBV12-4|TRBJ2-7|many
CASSFVGPTTSYEQYF
TGTGCCAGCAGTTTTGTGGGACCGACTACCTCCTACGAGCAGTACTTC
>.|TRBV27|TRBJ2-3|.
CASSPQEITDTQYF
TGTGCCAGCAGCCCCCAGGAGATCACAGATACGCAGTATTTT
>.|TRBV7-9|TRBJ1-1|few
CASSLLRGAVEAFF
TGTGCCAGCAGCTTATTGAGGGGGGCGGTGGAAGCTTTCTTT
>.|TRBV20-1|TRBJ2-7|many
CSSPPTGNSYEQYF
TGCAGTTCCCCCCCAACAGGAAACTCCTACGAGCAGTACTTC
>TRBD2|TRBV27|TRBJ2-3|.
CASSTIAGAPYTQYF
TGCGCCAGCAGTACCATAGCGGGGGCCCCATATACGCAGTATTTT
>.|TRBV27|TRBJ2-7|.
CASSLALGSGNYEQYF
TGTGCCAGCAGTTTAGCTCTCGGGAGTGGTAACTACGAGCAGTACTTC
>TRBD2|TRBV12-3/TRBV12-4|TRBJ2-7|.
CASSPLLAAEQYF
TGTGCCAGCAGCCCCCTACTAGCGGCCGAGCAGTACTTC
>TRBD1|TRBV2|TRBJ2-7|few
CASSRTGSSEQYF
TGTGCCAGCAGTAGGACAGGGAGTTCCGAGCAGTACTTC
>TRBD1|TRBV5-8|TRBJ2-3|.
CASSLGQGVIDTQYF
TGTGCCAGCAGCTTGGGACAGGGGGTTATAGATACGCAGTATTTT
>.|TRBV19|TRBJ1-6|few
CASSIDHGLNSPLHF
TGTGCCAGTAGTATAGATCATGGACTAAATTCACCCCTCCACTTT
>.|TRBV28|TRBJ2-7|many
CASSLVQRPYEQYF
TGTGCCAGCAGTTTAGTGCAACGACCCTACGAGCAGTACTTC
>.|TRBV6-5|TRBJ2-2|.
CASSYDFTDANTGELLF
TGTGCCAGCAGTTACGATTTTACGGATGCGAACACCGGGGAGCTGCTTTTT
>.|TRBV10-3|TRBJ2-4|many
CAIRIGSEQYF
TGTGCCATCAGGATAGGAAGTGAACAGTACTTC
>.|TRBV27|TRBJ1-1|few
CASSLPPVGGPRSEAFF
TGTGCCAGCAGCCTTCCCCCGGTGGGGGGGCCGCGCTCTGAAGCTTTCTTT
>TRBD1|TRBV11-2|TRBJ1-1|.
CASSLFGQGSGTEAFF
TGTGCCAGCAGCTTATTTGGACAGGGATCGGGCACTGAAGCTTTCTTT
>TRBD2|TRBV10-3|TRBJ2-5|.
CAISDQSSGVETQYF
TGTGCCATCAGTGATCAGTCTAGCGGGGTGGAGACCCAGTACTTC
>.|TRBV2|TRBJ2-1|many
CASSEDSPNEQFF
TGTGCCAGCAGTGAAGATTCGCCCAATGAGCAGTTCTTC
>TRBD2|TRBV11-2|TRBJ2-1|few
CASSWGRLAGGQKSSYNEQFF
TGTGCCAGCAGCTGGGGGAGACTAGCGGGGGGGCAAAAGAGCTCCTACAATGAGCAGTTCTTC
>.|TRBV28|TRBJ2-3|many
CASSPDRFSTDTQYF
TGTGCCAGCAGCCCGGACCGATTTAGCACAGATACGCAGTATTTT
>.|TRBV6-5|TRBJ1-6|.
CASSQRIGMGYSPLHF
TGTGCCAGCAGTCAGCGGATCGGGATGGGTTATTCACCCCTCCACTTT
>.|TRBV6-6|TRBJ2-2|.
CASSLSGPTGELFF
TGTGCCAGCAGTCTAAGCGGGCCCACCGGGGAGCTGTTTTTT
>.|TRBV20-1|TRBJ2-1|few
CSAQRRAEQFF
TGCAGTGCTCAAAGGAGGGCCGAGCAGTTCTTC
>.|TRBV7-9|TRBJ1-1|few
CASSLGVGRDTEAFF
TGTGCCAGCAGCTTAGGAGTAGGGCGGGACACTGAAGCTTTCTTT
>TRBD1|TRBV5-4|TRBJ1-1|many
CASSWGQGYTEAFF
TGTGCCAGCAGCTGGGGACAGGGGTACACTGAAGCTTTCTTT
>TRBD1|TRBV7-9|TRBJ1-4|few
CASSLTGGTNEKLFF
TGTGCCAGCAGCCTGACAGGGGGCACTAATGAAAAACTGTTTTTT
>TRBD2|TRBV2|TRBJ2-6|many
CASSEAARGLVSGANVLTF
TGTGCCAGCAGTGAAGCGGCAAGGGGACTAGTCTCTGGGGCCAACGTCCTGACTTTC
>TRBD2|TRBV7-7|TRBJ2-3|many
CASSPFKAGVADTQYF
TGTGCTAGCAGCCCATTCAAAGCGGGGGTAGCAGATACGCAGTATTTT
>TRBD1|TRBV5-1|TRBJ1-1|many
CASSLVARGKVVAFF
TGCGCCAGCAGCTTGGTTGCCAGGGGGAAGGTCGTAGCTTTCTTT
>.|TRBV10-2|TRBJ2-3|.
CASRQDTQYF
TGCGCCAGCAGACAAGATACGCAGTATTTT
>TRBD2|TRBV10-2|TRBJ2-3|few
CATLLGVSGSTDTQYF
TGCGCCACCCTCCTCGGGGTTAGCGGGAGCACAGATACGCAGTATTTT
>.|TRBV12-3/TRBV12-4|TRBJ2-5|.
CASSFTRDHQETQYF
TGTGCCAGCAGTTTCACCCGGGACCACCAAGAGACCCAGTACTTC
>.|TRBV19|TRBJ1-6|few
CASSSRPDAWSPLHF
TGTGCCAGTAGTTCGCGTCCCGATGCCTGGTCACCCCTCCACTTT
>.|TRBV6-1|TRBJ2-7|.
CASSGTPSYEQCF
TGTGCCAGCAGTGGAACCCCCTCCTACGAGCAGTGCTTC
>TRBD2|TRBV14|TRBJ2-5|.
CASSPFGGAKIQETQYF
TGTGCCAGCAGCCCCTTCGGGGGGGCGAAAATCCAAGAGACCCAGTACTTC
>.|TRBV9|TRBJ2-5|few
CASSAEWAETQYF
TGTGCCAGCAGCGCCGAGTGGGCGGAGACCCAGTACTTC
>TRBD1|TRBV7-6|TRBJ1-6|many
CASSLAWQGDGSPLHF
TGTGCCAGCAGCTTAGCGTGGCAGGGGGATGGTTCACCCCTCCACTTT
>TRBD1|TRBV25-1|TRBJ2-7|many
CASSARDRVYEQYF
TGTGCCAGCAGTGCGAGAGACAGGGTCTACGAGCAGTACTTC
>.|TRBV27|TRBJ2-3|.
CASSFVQPSTDTQYF
TGTGCCAGCAGTTTTGTACAGCCTAGCACAGATACGCAGTATTTT
>.|TRBV9|TRBJ2-3|many
CASSVSTDTQYF
TGTGCCAGCAGCGTTAGCACAGATACGCAGTATTTT